This passage covers 19 T cell receptor beta chains from one sample sequenced in a study of T cell responses to AZD1222 COVID-19 vaccine. The data were produced by immunoSEQ multiplex PCR, yet TCRdb's version contains in-frame clones alone and is incomplete. Here the sample spans roughly 60,000 clones, approximately 80% being singletons. Source: peripheral blood, taken 28 days after the second AZD1222 dose. The origin of the receptors is an adult who received the AZD1222 COVID-19 vaccine.

The gene calls are TRBV7-8 and TRBJ1-5; weak D call: TRBD1 (6 bases). There are 13 residues in the CDR3. Germline CDR1 is SGHVS and CDR2 is FQNEAQ. V lost 2 bases and J lost 7, with 9 bases in between. The CDR3 here is CASSLHREQPQHF. DNA for the CDR3: TGTGCCAGCAGCTTACACAGGGAGCAGCCCCAGCATTTT.

The V gene is TRBV24-1, the J gene TRBJ2-3, with D possibly being TRBD2 (5 bases). The V gene's germline CDR1 is KGHDR and CDR2 SFDVKD. Trimming pared 1 base from V and 6 bases from J, leaving 7 bases between. CDR3 length equals 13 residues. The CDR3 reads CATSDLSGDTQYF. CDR3 sequence (DNA): TGTGCCACCAGTGATTTATCGGGGGATACGCAGTATTTT.

This chain joins TRBV7-2 and TRBJ1-2; D ambiguous. The CDR3 is 13 amino acids. The germline V gene encodes CDR1 SGHTA and CDR2 FQGNSA. Trimming left V 4 bases short and J 7 bases short, with 13 bases between. The CDR3 here is CASSYPGFPGYTF. The DNA of the CDR3 is TGTGCCAGCAGCTATCCGGGGTTTCCTGGCTACACCTTC.

V gene TRBV7-9 combines with J gene TRBJ2-7; D remains ambiguous. CDR3 length: 12 residues. Between the trimmed V and J ends, which lost 5 bases and 2 bases, there was a span of 7 bases. Looked up from germline, CDR1 is SEHNR and CDR2 is FQNEAQ (reference sequence). As DNA, the CDR3 is TGTGCCAGCAGCCCCGGGCCCTACGAGCAGTACTTC. Protein: CASSPGPYEQYF.

The chain employs TRBV11-3 and TRBJ2-7; D not resolved. The CDR3 has 13 residues. With 5 bases removed from V and 4 bases from J, the gap between germline ends came to 12 bases. The germline gives CDR1 SGHNT, CDR2 YENEEA. The CDR3: CASSARRLYEQYF. DNA of the CDR3: TGTGCCAGCAGCGCGCGTCGATTGTACGAGCAGTACTTC.

The chain joins TRBV7-6 to TRBJ1-1; the D gene is possibly TRBD1 (6 bases). The CDR3 is 16 residues long. The V gene lost 1 base and the J gene lost 5 bases, with 17 bases spanning the gap. CDR1 and CDR2 from the germline V gene are SGHVS and FNYEAQ. The CDR3 loop is CASSLVAGASTTEAFF. As DNA, the CDR3 is TGTGCCAGCAGCTTAGTGGCAGGGGCGTCGACGACTGAAGCTTTCTTT.

This clone occurred once. The CDR3 DNA follows: TGTGCCAGCGGGGCGGGTACAGATACGCAGTATTTT. Protein: CASGAGTDTQYF. The rearrangement links TRBV6-5 to TRBJ2-3; tentatively, D is TRBD1 or TRBD2 (5 bases each). V shed 8 bases and J shed 3 bases, with 9 bases lying between them. This CDR3 is built from 12 residues. Germline V gene data show CDR1 as MNHEY and CDR2 as SVGAGI.

The CDR3 coding sequence is TGTGCCAGCAGCCCGTGGGGGGACGGCACAGATACGCAGTATTTT. Amino acids: CASSPWGDGTDTQYF. The chain couples TRBV7-2 to TRBJ2-3, with D perhaps TRBD2 (6 bases). Trimming pared 5 bases from V and 1 base from J, leaving 13 bases between. Germline-derived CDR1 and CDR2 are SGHTA and FQGNSA. The length of the CDR3 is 15 residues.

The chain employs TRBV6-5 and TRBJ1-5; 11 positions match TRBD1. Germline CDR1 is MNHEY and CDR2 is SVGAGI. This CDR3 contains 14 residues. Trimming took 7 bases from V and 5 from J; bases not matched to a gene: 4. CDR3 amino acids: CASTGTGGHQPQHF. Written as DNA, the CDR3 is TGTGCCAGCACGGGGACAGGGGGTCATCAGCCCCAGCATTTT.

The V and J genes are TRBV11-2 and TRBJ2-7; D unresolved. The CDR3 consists of 14 residues. Trimming removed 5 bases from V and 3 bases from J, with 14 bases in between. Germline CDR1 reads SGHAT; CDR2 reads FQNNGV. CDR3 sequence: CASSQSVSYYEQYF. DNA of the CDR3: TGTGCCAGCAGCCAGAGCGTCTCTTACTACGAGCAGTACTTC.

This clone was counted a few times. The V and J genes are TRBV19 and TRBJ2-2; D is possibly TRBD1 (5 bases). Trimming pared 7 bases from V and 7 bases from J, leaving 19 bases between. This CDR3 has 15 amino acids. The germline V gene has CDR1 LNHDA and CDR2 SQIVND (reference sequence). The CDR3 DNA sequence: TGTGCCAGTAATAAAAGGGGCCTCGGTGGCGGGGAGCTGTTTTTT. Amino acids: CASNKRGLGGGELFF.

The V gene is TRBV6-2 or TRBV6-3, the J gene TRBJ1-2; D is ambiguous. CDR3 length equals 11 residues. The germline V gene encodes CDR1 MNHEY and CDR2 SVGEGT. Trimming left V 2 bases short and J 8 bases short, with 6 bases between. DNA for the CDR3: TGTGCCAGCAGTTACGGAGTAGGCTACACCTTC. It specifies CASSYGVGYTF.

The chain carries TRBV19 and TRBJ2-3; 10 positions match TRBD1. The CDR3 covers 15 residues. CDR1 and CDR2 from the germline V gene are LNHDA and SQIVND (reference sequence). Trimming removed 6 bases from V and 5 bases from J; junction bases left unmatched: 8. The CDR3 spells CASSIGTGVGDTQYF. In DNA, the CDR3 is TGTGCCAGTAGCATCGGGACAGGGGTTGGAGATACGCAGTATTTT.

V is TRBV6-5 and J is TRBJ1-5, with TRBD1 identical over 7 bases. The germline V gene has CDR1 MNHEY and CDR2 SVGAGI. The V segment lost 6 bases and the J segment 2 bases; nucleotides outside the gene matches: 7. This CDR3 has 15 residues. The CDR3 loop is CASRAGTAGNQPQHF. The CDR3 nucleotides are TGTGCCAGCAGAGCCGGGACAGCTGGCAATCAGCCCCAGCATTTT.

The rearrangement links TRBV7-6 to TRBJ2-2, with D possibly TRBD1 on 6 matching bases. There are 16 residues in the CDR3. V was clipped by 0 bases and J by 6 bases, with 14 bases between them. Germline CDR1 reads SGHVS; CDR2 reads FNYEAQ. The CDR3 DNA reads as TGTGCCAGCAGCTTAGCAGTCAGGGGACGCTCCGGGGAGCTGTTTTTT. Translation gives CASSLAVRGRSGELFF.

The chain couples TRBV19 to TRBJ1-5; possibly TRBD1 for D (6 bases). Trimming pared 3 bases from V and 5 bases from J, leaving 11 bases between. CDR1 is LNHDA and CDR2 is SQIVND in the germline V gene (reference sequence). There are 14 residues in the CDR3. The DNA for the CDR3 is TGTGCCAGTAGTATGCGCAGGGGTCATCAGCCCCAGCATTTT. Its translation: CASSMRRGHQPQHF.

DNA for the CDR3: TGTGCCAGCAGCCCCCCGATTTCGGGGAATCAGCCCCAGCATTTT. Its protein product is CASSPPISGNQPQHF. This rearrangement joins TRBV21-1 to TRBJ1-5. TRBV21-1 is a listed pseudogene. The CDR3 consists of 15 residues.

In its sample, this clone was seen once. CDR3 sequence: CASSPPGLANEKLFF. The DNA for the CDR3 is TGTGCCAGCAGCCCGCCGGGACTTGCTAATGAAAAACTGTTTTTT. This chain joins TRBV6-5 and TRBJ1-4, with D tentatively TRBD1 (5 bases). V lost 6 bases and J lost 3, with 14 bases in between. The germline V gene encodes CDR1 MNHEY and CDR2 SVGAGI. This CDR3 contains 15 residues.

V and J are TRBV25-1 and TRBJ2-7; 7 bases fit TRBD1. V was pared by 3 bases and J by 1 base, with 6 bases of the junction left unmatched. The germline CDR1 and CDR2 sequences are MGHDK and SYGVNS. There are 15 residues in the CDR3. The DNA of the CDR3 is TGTGCCAGCAGTGACCCCGGGACAGAGTCCTACGAGCAGTACTTC. This sequence encodes CASSDPGTESYEQYF.